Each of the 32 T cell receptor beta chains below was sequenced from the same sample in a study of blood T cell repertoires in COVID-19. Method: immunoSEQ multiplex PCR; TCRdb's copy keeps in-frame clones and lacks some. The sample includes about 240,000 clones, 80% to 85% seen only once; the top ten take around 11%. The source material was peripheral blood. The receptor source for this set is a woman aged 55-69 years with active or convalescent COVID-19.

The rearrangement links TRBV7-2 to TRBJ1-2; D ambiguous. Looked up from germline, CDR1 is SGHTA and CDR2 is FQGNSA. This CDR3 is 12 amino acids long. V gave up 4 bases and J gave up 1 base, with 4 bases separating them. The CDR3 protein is CASSSINYGYTF. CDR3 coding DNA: TGTGCCAGCAGCTCAATTAACTATGGCTACACCTTC.

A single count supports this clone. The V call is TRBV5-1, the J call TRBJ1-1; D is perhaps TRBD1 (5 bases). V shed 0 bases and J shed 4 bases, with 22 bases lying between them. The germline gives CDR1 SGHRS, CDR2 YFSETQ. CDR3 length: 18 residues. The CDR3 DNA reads TGCGCCAGCAGCTTGGAGCCCAGGGAGGCTTTAACTTCCACTGAAGCTTTCTTT. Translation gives CASSLEPREALTSTEAFF.

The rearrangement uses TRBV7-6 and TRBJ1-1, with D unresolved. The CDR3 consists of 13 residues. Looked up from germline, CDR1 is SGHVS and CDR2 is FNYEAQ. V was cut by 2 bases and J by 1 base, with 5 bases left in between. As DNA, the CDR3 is TGTGCCAGCAGCTTATATAAGAACACTGAAGCTTTCTTT. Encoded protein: CASSLYKNTEAFF.

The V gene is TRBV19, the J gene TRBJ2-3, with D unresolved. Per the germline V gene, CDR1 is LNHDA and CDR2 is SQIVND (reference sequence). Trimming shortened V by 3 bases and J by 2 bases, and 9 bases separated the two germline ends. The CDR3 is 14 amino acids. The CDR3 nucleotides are TGTGCCAGTAGTATCGGGTACCCCACAGATACGCAGTATTTT. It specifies CASSIGYPTDTQYF. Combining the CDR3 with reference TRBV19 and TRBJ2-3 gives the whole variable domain DGGITQSPKYLFRKEGQNVTLSCEQNLNHDAMYWYRQDPGQGLRLIYYSQIVNDFQKGDIAEGYSVSREKKESFPLTVTSAQKNPTAFYLCASSIGYPTDTQYFGPGTRLTVL.

The CDR3 here is CASSPPRIDYGYTF. CDR3 sequence (DNA): TGTGCCAGCAGCCCCCCACGAATAGACTATGGCTACACCTTC. This sequence joins TRBV7-9 and TRBJ1-2, with D hard to call. This CDR3 is 14 amino acids long. Germline-derived CDR1 and CDR2 are SEHNR and FQNEAQ (reference sequence). Trimming pared 5 bases from V and 3 bases from J, leaving 13 bases between.

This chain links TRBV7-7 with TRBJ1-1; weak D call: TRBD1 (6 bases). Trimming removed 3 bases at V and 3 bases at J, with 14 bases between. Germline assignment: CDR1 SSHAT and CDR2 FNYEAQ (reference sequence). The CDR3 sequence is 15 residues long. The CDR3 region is CASSFPRGKDTEAFF. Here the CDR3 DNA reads TGTGCCAGCAGCTTCCCTAGGGGGAAGGACACTGAAGCTTTCTTT.

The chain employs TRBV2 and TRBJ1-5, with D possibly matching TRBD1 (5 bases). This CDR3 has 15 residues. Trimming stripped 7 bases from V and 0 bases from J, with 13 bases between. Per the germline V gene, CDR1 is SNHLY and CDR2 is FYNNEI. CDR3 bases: TGTGCCAGCACCGGGGGTCCCTATAGCAATCAGCCCCAGCATTTT. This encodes CASTGGPYSNQPQHF.

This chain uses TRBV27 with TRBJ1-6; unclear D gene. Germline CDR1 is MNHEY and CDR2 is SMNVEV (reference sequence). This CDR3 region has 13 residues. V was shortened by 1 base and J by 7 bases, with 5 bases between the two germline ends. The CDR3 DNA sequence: TGTGCCAGCAGTTTATTTGAGAATTCACCCCTCCACTTT. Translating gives CASSLFENSPLHF.

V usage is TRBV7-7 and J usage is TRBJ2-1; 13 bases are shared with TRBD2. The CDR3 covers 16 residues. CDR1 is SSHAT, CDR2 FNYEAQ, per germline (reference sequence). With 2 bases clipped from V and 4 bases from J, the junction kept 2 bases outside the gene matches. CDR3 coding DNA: TGTGCCAGCAGCTTACAACTAGCGGGGGGGTACAATGAGCAGTTCTTC. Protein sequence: CASSLQLAGGYNEQFF.

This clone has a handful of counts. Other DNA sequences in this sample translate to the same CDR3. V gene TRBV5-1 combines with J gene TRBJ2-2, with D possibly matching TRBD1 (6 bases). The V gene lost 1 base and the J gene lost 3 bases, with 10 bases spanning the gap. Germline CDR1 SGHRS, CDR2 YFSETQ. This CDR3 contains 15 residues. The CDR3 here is CASSLRGGDTGELFF. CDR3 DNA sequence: TGCGCCAGCAGCTTGAGAGGGGGAGACACCGGGGAGCTGTTTTTT. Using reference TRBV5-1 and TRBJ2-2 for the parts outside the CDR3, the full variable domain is KAGVTQTPRYLIKTRGQQVTLSCSPISGHRSVSWYQQTPGQGLQFLFEYFSETQRNKGNFPGRFSGRQFSNSRSEMNVSTLELGDSALYLCASSLRGGDTGELFFGEGSRLTVL.

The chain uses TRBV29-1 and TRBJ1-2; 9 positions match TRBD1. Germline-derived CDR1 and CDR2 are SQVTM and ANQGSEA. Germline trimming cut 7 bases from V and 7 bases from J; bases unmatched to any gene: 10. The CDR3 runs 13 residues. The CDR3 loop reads CSAWGGQGIGYTF. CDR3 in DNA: TGCAGCGCCTGGGGGGGACAGGGAATTGGCTACACCTTC.

CDR3 coding DNA: TGTGCCAGCAGCCGCCGCGGGACAGGGGGGAAACACTCTGGAAACACCATATATTTT. It encodes CASSRRGTGGKHSGNTIYF. This chain links TRBV3-1 (or the pseudogene TRBV3-2) with TRBJ1-3, with 11 bases aligning to TRBD1. This CDR3 spans 19 amino acids. The germline V gene encodes CDR1 LGHDT and CDR2 YNNKEL (reference sequence). V dropped 4 bases and J dropped 0; count of bases not matched to a gene: 11.

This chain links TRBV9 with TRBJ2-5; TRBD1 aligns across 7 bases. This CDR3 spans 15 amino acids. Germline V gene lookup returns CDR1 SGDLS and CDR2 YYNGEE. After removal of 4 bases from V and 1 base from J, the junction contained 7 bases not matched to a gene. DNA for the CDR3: TGTGCCAGCAGCTCCGAGGACAGGCTCCAAGAGACCCAGTACTTC. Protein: CASSSEDRLQETQYF.

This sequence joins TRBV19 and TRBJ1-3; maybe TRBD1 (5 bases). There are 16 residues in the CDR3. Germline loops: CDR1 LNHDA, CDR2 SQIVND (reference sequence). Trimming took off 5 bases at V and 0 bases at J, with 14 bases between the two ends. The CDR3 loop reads CASSDRDSFSGNTIYF. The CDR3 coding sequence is TGTGCCAGTAGTGACCGGGACTCGTTCTCTGGAAACACCATATATTTT.

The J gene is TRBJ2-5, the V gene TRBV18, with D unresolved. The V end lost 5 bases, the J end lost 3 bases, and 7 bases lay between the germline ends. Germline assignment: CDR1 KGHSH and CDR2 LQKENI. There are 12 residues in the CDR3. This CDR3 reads CASSTQEETQYF. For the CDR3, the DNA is TGTGCCAGCTCAACCCAGGAAGAGACCCAGTACTTC.

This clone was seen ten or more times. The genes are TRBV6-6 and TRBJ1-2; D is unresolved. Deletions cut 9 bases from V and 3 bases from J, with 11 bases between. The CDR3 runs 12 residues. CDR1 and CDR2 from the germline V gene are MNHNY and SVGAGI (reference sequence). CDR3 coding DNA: TGTGCCAGTGGGCGGGTGGACTATGGCTACACCTTC. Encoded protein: CASGRVDYGYTF.

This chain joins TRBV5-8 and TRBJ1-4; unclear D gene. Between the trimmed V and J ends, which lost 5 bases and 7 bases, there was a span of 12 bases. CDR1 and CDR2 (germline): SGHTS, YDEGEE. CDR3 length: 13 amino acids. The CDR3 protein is CASSARFGEKLFF. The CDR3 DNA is TGTGCCAGCAGTGCGAGGTTCGGTGAAAAACTGTTTTTT.

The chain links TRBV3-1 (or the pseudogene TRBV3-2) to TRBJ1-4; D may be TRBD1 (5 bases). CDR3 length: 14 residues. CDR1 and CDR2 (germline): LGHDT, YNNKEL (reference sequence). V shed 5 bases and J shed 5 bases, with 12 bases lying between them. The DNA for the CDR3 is TGTGCCAGCAGCAAGGAGGGGCTCAATGAAAAACTGTTTTTT. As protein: CASSKEGLNEKLFF.

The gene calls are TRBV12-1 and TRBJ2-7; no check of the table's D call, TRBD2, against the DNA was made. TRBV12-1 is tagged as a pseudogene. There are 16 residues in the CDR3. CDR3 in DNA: TGTGCCAGCAGCCACCTGGGACTAGCGGGGACCTACGAGCAGTACTTC. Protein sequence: CASSHLGLAGTYEQYF.

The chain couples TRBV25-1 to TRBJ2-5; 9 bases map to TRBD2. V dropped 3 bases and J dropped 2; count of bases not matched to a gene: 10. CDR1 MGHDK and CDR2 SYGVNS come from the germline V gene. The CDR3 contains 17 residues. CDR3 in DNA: TGTGCCAGCAGTGAGTCAGGACTAGCGAGGGGGCAAGAGACCCAGTACTTC. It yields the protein CASSESGLARGQETQYF.

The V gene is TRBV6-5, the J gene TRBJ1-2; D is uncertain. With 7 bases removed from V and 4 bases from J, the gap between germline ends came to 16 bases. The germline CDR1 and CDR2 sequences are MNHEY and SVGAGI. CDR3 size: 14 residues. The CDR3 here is CASIPGEVIYGYTF. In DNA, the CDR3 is TGTGCCAGCATCCCCGGAGAAGTTATCTATGGCTACACCTTC.

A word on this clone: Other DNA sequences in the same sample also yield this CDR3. This CDR3 reads CASSVGGGADTQYF. CDR3 sequence (DNA): TGTGCCAGCAGCGTAGGGGGGGGCGCAGATACGCAGTATTTT. This chain joins TRBV9 and TRBJ2-3, with D maybe TRBD2 (7 bases). Germline V gives CDR1 SGDLS, CDR2 YYNGEE. The CDR3 covers 14 residues. V was shortened by 0 bases and J by 4 bases, with 9 bases between the two germline ends.

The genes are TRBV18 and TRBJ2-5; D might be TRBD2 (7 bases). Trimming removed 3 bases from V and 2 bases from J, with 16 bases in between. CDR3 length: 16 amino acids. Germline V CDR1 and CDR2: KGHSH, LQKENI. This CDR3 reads CASSPATGGGQETQYF. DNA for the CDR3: TGTGCCAGCTCACCCGCAACGGGGGGCGGGCAAGAGACCCAGTACTTC.

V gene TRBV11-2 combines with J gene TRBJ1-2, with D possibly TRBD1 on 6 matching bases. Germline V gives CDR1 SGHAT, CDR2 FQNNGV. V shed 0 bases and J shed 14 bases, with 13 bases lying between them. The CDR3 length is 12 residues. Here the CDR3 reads CASSLEIGRGTF. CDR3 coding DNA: TGTGCCAGCAGCTTAGAAATAGGGAGGGGGACCTTC.

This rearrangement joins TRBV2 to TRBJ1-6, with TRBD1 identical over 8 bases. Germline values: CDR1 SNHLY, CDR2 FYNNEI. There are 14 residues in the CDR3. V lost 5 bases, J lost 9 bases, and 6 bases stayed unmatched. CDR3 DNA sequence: TGTGCCAGCAGTTTAGACAGGGGTGCTTCACCCCTCCACTTT. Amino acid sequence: CASSLDRGASPLHF. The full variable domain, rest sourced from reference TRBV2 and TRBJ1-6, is EPEVTQTPSHQVTQMGQEVILRCVPISNHLYFYWYRQILGQKVEFLVSFYNNEISEKSEIFDDQFSVERPDGSNFTLKIRSTKLEDSAMYFCASSLDRGASPLHFGNGTRLTVT.

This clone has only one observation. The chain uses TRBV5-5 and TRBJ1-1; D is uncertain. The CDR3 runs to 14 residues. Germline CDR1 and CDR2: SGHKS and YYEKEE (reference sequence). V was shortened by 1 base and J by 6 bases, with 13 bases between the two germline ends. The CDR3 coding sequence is TGTGCCAGCAGCTTGTCTTTGGGAGGCGCTGAAGCTTTCTTT. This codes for CASSLSLGGAEAFF.

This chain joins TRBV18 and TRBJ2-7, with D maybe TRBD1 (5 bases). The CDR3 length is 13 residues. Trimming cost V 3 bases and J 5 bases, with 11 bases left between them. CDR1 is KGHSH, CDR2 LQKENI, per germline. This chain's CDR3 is CASSPFDSHEQYF. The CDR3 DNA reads TGTGCCAGCTCACCGTTCGACAGCCACGAGCAGTACTTC.

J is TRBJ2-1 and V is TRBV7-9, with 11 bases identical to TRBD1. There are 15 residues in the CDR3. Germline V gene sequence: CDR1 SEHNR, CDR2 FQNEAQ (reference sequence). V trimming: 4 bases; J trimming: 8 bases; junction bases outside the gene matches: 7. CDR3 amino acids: CASSSRDRGRDEQFF. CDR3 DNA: TGTGCCAGCAGCTCCCGGGACAGGGGGAGGGATGAGCAGTTCTTC.

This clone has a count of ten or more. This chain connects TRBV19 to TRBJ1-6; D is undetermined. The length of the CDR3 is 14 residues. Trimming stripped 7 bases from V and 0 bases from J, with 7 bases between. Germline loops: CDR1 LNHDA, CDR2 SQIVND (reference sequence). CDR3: CASTPSSYNSPLHF. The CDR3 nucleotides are TGTGCCAGTACTCCCAGCTCCTATAATTCACCCCTCCACTTT.

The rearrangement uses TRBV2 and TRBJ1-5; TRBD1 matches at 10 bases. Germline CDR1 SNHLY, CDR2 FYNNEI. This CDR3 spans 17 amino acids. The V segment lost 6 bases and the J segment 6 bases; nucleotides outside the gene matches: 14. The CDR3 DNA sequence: TGTGCCAGCAGGACTATCCACGGGACAGGGGAATTTCAGCCCCAGCATTTT. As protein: CASRTIHGTGEFQPQHF.

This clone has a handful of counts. The CDR3 region has the DNA TGTGCCAGCAGAGCCCGGACTAGCGGGGGGTATGAGCAGTTCTTC. Translating gives CASRARTSGGYEQFF. This rearrangement joins TRBV6-5 to TRBJ2-1, with TRBD2 identical over 14 bases. Germline-derived CDR1 and CDR2 are MNHEY and SVGAGI. Unmatched junction bases numbered 6, after V lost 6 bases and J lost 8 bases. The CDR3 covers 15 residues.

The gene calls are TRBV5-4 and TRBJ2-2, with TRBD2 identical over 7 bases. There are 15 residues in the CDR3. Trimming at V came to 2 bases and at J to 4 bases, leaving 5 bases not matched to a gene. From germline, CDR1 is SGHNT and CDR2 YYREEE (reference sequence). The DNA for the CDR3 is TGTGCCAGCAGCTTTTCGCGGGGGACCACCGGGGAGCTGTTTTTT. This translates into CASSFSRGTTGELFF.